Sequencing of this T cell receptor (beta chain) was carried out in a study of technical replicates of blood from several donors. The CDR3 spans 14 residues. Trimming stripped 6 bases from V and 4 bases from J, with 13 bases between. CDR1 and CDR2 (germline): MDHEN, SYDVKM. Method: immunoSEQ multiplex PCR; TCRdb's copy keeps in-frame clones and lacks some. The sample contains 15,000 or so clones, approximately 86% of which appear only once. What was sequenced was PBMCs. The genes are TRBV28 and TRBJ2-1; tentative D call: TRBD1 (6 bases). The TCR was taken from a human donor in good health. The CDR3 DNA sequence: TGTGCCAGCAGGACGGGACACCTTTACAATGAGCAGTTCTTC. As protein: CASRTGHLYNEQFF.